A selection of T cell receptor beta chains follows, all from one sample in a study of T cells in Graves' hyperthyroidism and ophthalmopathy. MiXCR, run by TCRdb on the multiplex PCR reads, gives a single entry per CDR3 protein. The table lists around 440,000 distinct CDR3 sequences, about a sixth of them singletons, with around 7% in the top ten. The specimen sequenced was blood. The origin of the receptors is a woman under 30 with Graves' hyperthyroidism. The CDR3 runs from the conserved cysteine through the conserved F or W. A D gene is named only where the DNA matches it firmly. Size tells how often a clone was seen (once, few, many) or the class of an expanded clone, and some rows leave it out.

V	D	J	size	CDR3	DNA
TRBV5-4	TRBD1	TRBJ2-5	-	CASSIGQGGQETQYF	TGTGCCAGCAGCATTGGACAGGGAGGTCAAGAGACCCAGTACTTC
TRBV10-1	TRBD2	TRBJ2-1	-	CASRSTRGGLNEQFF	TGCGCCAGCAGGAGTACGCGGGGGGGGCTAAATGAGCAGTTCTTC
TRBV20-1	-	TRBJ1-2	few	CSATAGGSYGYTF	TGCAGTGCTACGGCGGGGGGCTCGTATGGCTACACCTTC
TRBV28	-	TRBJ2-2	many	CASSLRRPNTGELFF	TGTGCCAGCAGTTTAAGGAGGCCTAACACCGGGGAGCTGTTTTTT
TRBV13	-	TRBJ1-2	-	CASIRWGGYGYTF	TGTGCCAGCATCCGGTGGGGGGGCTATGGCTACACCTTC
TRBV7-2	TRBD1	TRBJ1-2	-	CASSFQGVDYGYTF	TGTGCCAGCAGCTTTCAGGGGGTGGACTATGGCTACACCTTC
TRBV9	-	TRBJ1-2	-	CASSVAGADYGYTF	TGTGCCAGCAGCGTAGCCGGGGCAGACTATGGCTACACCTTC
TRBV2	TRBD1	TRBJ2-7	many	CASSGQGSIYEQYF	TGTGCCAGCAGCGGACAGGGAAGTATCTACGAGCAGTACTTC
TRBV13	-	TRBJ2-5	many	CASSLLGGPQETQYF	TGTGCCAGCAGCCTACTTGGGGGGCCCCAAGAGACCCAGTACTTC
TRBV4-1	TRBD1	TRBJ2-7	many	CASSQAGTGYEQYF	TGCGCCAGCAGCCAAGCGGGGACAGGGTACGAGCAGTACTTC
TRBV2	-	TRBJ1-6	many	CASSVTANSPLHF	TGTGCCAGCAGTGTTACAGCGAATTCACCCCTCCACTTT
TRBV20-1	TRBD1	TRBJ1-2	-	CSARDAGQGASYGYTF	TGCAGTGCTAGAGATGCGGGACAGGGGGCTAGCTATGGCTACACCTTC
TRBV7-2	-	TRBJ2-1	many	CASSPERNEQFF	TGTGCCAGCAGCCCCGAGAGGAATGAGCAGTTCTTC
TRBV20-1	TRBD2	TRBJ2-3	many	CSARETLTSGRWADTQYF	TGCAGTGCTAGGGAAACTTTGACTAGCGGGAGGTGGGCAGATACGCAGTATTTT
TRBV6-1	TRBD1	TRBJ1-2	many	CASSGDRALGYTF	TGTGCCAGCAGTGGCGACAGGGCCCTCGGGTACACCTTC
TRBV2	-	TRBJ1-5	-	CASSDSRDLNQPQHF	TGTGCCAGCAGTGATTCTAGGGACCTCAATCAGCCCCAGCATTTT
TRBV6-1	-	TRBJ2-7	many	CASRLDGYYEQYF	TGTGCCAGCAGGCTCGACGGATACTACGAGCAGTACTTC
TRBV7-8	-	TRBJ2-2	-	CASSLYGQSTGELFF	TGTGCCAGCAGCTTATATGGTCAGTCCACCGGGGAGCTGTTTTTT
TRBV20-1	TRBD2	TRBJ2-3	many	CSARALAGSLPDTQYF	TGCAGTGCTAGAGCACTAGCGGGAAGCCTCCCAGATACGCAGTATTTT
TRBV11-2	-	TRBJ2-5	-	CASSPTTGRPQETQYF	TGTGCCAGCAGCCCCACAACGGGACGGCCTCAAGAGACCCAGTACTTC
TRBV9	-	TRBJ2-3	many	CASSVEVGEDTQYF	TGTGCCAGCAGCGTAGAGGTGGGGGAAGATACGCAGTATTTT
TRBV7-2	-	TRBJ2-7	many	CASSLRQGRYEQYF	TGTGCCAGCAGCTTAAGGCAGGGGCGATACGAGCAGTACTTC
TRBV27	TRBD2	TRBJ2-2	-	CASSSGLAGGELFF	TGTGCCAGCAGTTCCGGACTAGCCGGCGGGGAGCTGTTTTTT
TRBV13	TRBD1	TRBJ1-2	few	CASSFFFGTGTKGSNYGYTF	TGTGCCAGCAGCTTCTTTTTTGGGACAGGGACGAAGGGCTCTAACTATGGCTACACCTTC
TRBV13	-	TRBJ2-1	many	CASSLVGGTSISYNEQFF	TGTGCCAGCAGCTTAGTCGGAGGGACTTCTATATCCTACAATGAGCAGTTCTTC
TRBV20-1	TRBD2	TRBJ2-2	many	CSARDHPGGTGELFF	TGCAGTGCTAGAGATCACCCGGGAGGGACCGGGGAGCTGTTTTTT
TRBV3-1	TRBD1	TRBJ2-1	many	CASSLGQGRGSEQFF	TGTGCCAGCAGCCTCGGACAGGGGCGTGGGAGTGAGCAGTTCTTC
TRBV15	TRBD2	TRBJ2-5	many	CATSRSIQAGVKETQYF	TGTGCCACCAGCAGGTCCATCCAAGCGGGGGTAAAAGAGACCCAGTACTTC
TRBV12-3/TRBV12-4	-	TRBJ2-1	many	CASSSESSYNEQFF	TGTGCCAGCAGTAGTGAAAGCTCCTACAATGAGCAGTTCTTC
TRBV29-1	-	TRBJ2-3	few	CSVRGGTDTQYF	TGCAGCGTCCGAGGGGGCACAGATACGCAGTATTTT